This is a list of T cell receptor beta chains from one sample in a study of OX40 agonist ivuxolimab in advanced cancers. Data came from immunoSEQ multiplex PCR; TCRdb stores just in-frame clones and leaves some out. The sample includes more than 40,000 clones, approximately 71% of them seen just once. Sequenced here: CD4+ or CD8+ T cells sorted from blood, sampled in a trial of the OX40 agonist ivuxolimab. The receptor source for this set is an adult with an advanced solid tumor such as melanoma, head and neck, liver or kidney cancer. The CDR3 runs from the conserved cysteine through the conserved F or W. The order of the fields is D gene, J gene, clone size, V gene, CDR3 protein, CDR3 DNA. A D gene is named only where the DNA matches it firmly. Clone size is stated in some rows and not others, as once, few, many or a class when expanded.

NA,TRBJ1-1,NA,TRBV29-1,CSVEGVSNTEAFF,TGCAGCGTTGAAGGGGTTTCGAACACTGAAGCTTTCTTT
TRBD1,TRBJ1-2,NA,TRBV5-5,CASSLGQEYYGYTF,TGTGCCAGCAGCCTCGGACAGGAATACTATGGCTACACCTTC
TRBD2,TRBJ2-3,NA,TRBV6-4,CASSEAGGPTDTQYF,TGTGCCAGCAGTGAAGCGGGAGGGCCAACAGATACGCAGTATTTT
NA,TRBJ2-5,NA,TRBV5-1,CASSFQGGGPGETQYF,TGCGCCAGCAGCTTCCAGGGTGGGGGGCCCGGGGAGACCCAGTACTTC
NA,TRBJ1-5,once,TRBV28,CASSNRDAGVSNQPQHF,TGTGCCAGCAGCAACCGGGACGCAGGAGTAAGCAATCAGCCCCAGCATTTT
TRBD1,TRBJ1-5,NA,TRBV6-6,CASTLGQGRNQPQHF,TGTGCCAGCACCCTGGGACAGGGGAGAAATCAGCCCCAGCATTTT
NA,TRBJ1-2,NA,TRBV29-1,CSGLDTGISRGYTF,TGCAGCGGTCTGGACACCGGGATTTCCCGTGGCTACACCTTC
NA,TRBJ1-4,NA,TRBV7-5,CARSLARGTNEKLFF,TGTGCCAGAAGCTTAGCTCGGGGGACTAATGAAAAACTGTTTTTT
TRBD1,TRBJ1-5,NA,TRBV28,CASSLGTGGFLPQHF,TGTGCCAGCAGTTTGGGGACAGGGGGCTTTCTGCCCCAGCATTTT
NA,TRBJ2-5,NA,TRBV28,CASSFSILETQYF,TGTGCCAGCAGTTTCTCGATTCTAGAGACCCAGTACTTC
TRBD1,TRBJ2-5,NA,TRBV27,CASSLRDRPETQYF,TGTGCCAGCAGTCTACGGGACAGGCCGGAGACCCAGTACTTC
NA,TRBJ1-1,NA,TRBV5-4,CASTRVGRDTEAFF,TGTGCCAGCACAAGGGTGGGGAGGGACACTGAAGCTTTCTTT
TRBD2,TRBJ2-2,NA,TRBV28,CASSRLAGVTGELFF,TGTGCCAGCAGTAGGCTAGCGGGAGTCACCGGGGAGCTGTTTTTT
NA,TRBJ1-2,medium-sized,TRBV6-8,CASSQQTNYGYTF,TGTGCCAGCAGTCAACAGACAAACTATGGCTACACCTTC
NA,TRBJ2-5,NA,TRBV7-8,CASSLSRARRFLAQYF,TGTGCCAGCAGCTTGTCAAGGGCAAGGCGCTTTTTGGCCCAGTACTTC
NA,TRBJ2-4,once,TRBV6-6,CASSSPTGTAKNIQYF,TGTGCCAGCAGTTCCCCGACCGGAACGGCCAAAAACATTCAGTACTTC
NA,TRBJ2-2,NA,TRBV19,CASSIRGTNTGELFF,TGTGCCAGTAGTATCCGGGGTACGAACACCGGGGAGCTGTTTTTT
NA,TRBJ1-5,once,TRBV7-9,CASSTEGSNQPQHF,TGTGCCAGCAGCACCGAGGGTAGCAATCAGCCCCAGCATTTT
NA,TRBJ1-2,few,TRBV28,CASSPGGAANYGYTF,TGTGCCAGCTCACCCGGAGGTGCAGCTAACTATGGCTACACCTTC
NA,TRBJ1-3,NA,TRBV7-2,CASSLTLGDRSGNTIYF,TGTGCCAGCAGCCTCACCTTGGGCGACCGGTCCGGAAACACCATATATTTT
TRBD1,TRBJ2-3,NA,TRBV19,CASSSGQAFTDTQYF,TGTGCCAGTAGTTCAGGACAGGCATTTACAGATACGCAGTATTTT
NA,TRBJ2-3,once,TRBV27,CASSDIAPATDTQYF,TGTGCCAGCAGTGATATAGCGCCGGCCACAGATACGCAGTATTTT
TRBD2,TRBJ2-1,NA,TRBV28,CASTSGTSGRRAEQFF,TGTGCCAGCACCTCAGGGACTAGCGGGCGTAGGGCTGAGCAGTTCTTC
TRBD1,TRBJ2-3,NA,TRBV5-6,CASSPLTGGQTDTQYF,TGTGCCAGCAGCCCTCTGACAGGGGGACAGACAGATACGCAGTATTTT
TRBD2,TRBJ2-3,NA,TRBV5-1,CASRVGLAGSDTQYF,TGCGCCAGCAGAGTGGGACTAGCGGGATCAGATACGCAGTATTTT
TRBD2,TRBJ2-1,NA,TRBV7-9,CASRAGGPGNEQFF,TGTGCCAGCAGAGCGGGAGGGCCTGGCAATGAGCAGTTCTTC
NA,TRBJ1-5,NA,TRBV5-1,CASSSGDGKQPQHF,TGCGCCAGCAGCTCCGGGGATGGGAAGCAGCCCCAGCATTTT
TRBD1,TRBJ1-3,medium-sized,TRBV9,CASSASSIRDSSGNTIYF,TGTGCCAGCAGCGCTTCCTCAATCCGGGACAGCTCTGGAAACACCATATATTTT
TRBD1,TRBJ2-5,NA,TRBV27,CASSYATGGWETQYF,TGTGCCAGCAGTTACGCAACAGGGGGCTGGGAGACCCAGTACTTC
NA,TRBJ1-1,NA,TRBV6-5,CASALNSGTEAFF,TGTGCCAGCGCCCTGAACAGCGGCACTGAAGCTTTCTTT
NA,TRBJ1-5,NA,TRBV18,CASSLFEVGQPQHF,TGTGCCAGCTCCCTCTTTGAGGTCGGTCAGCCCCAGCATTTT
NA,TRBJ2-1,NA,TRBV4-1,CASSLKYNEQFF,TGCGCCAGCAGCCTCAAGTACAATGAGCAGTTCTTC
NA,TRBJ2-7,NA,TRBV7-8,CASSLGVSYEQYF,TGTGCCAGCAGCCTGGGAGTCTCCTACGAGCAGTACTTC
NA,TRBJ1-1,NA,TRBV7-2,CASSPLRGNTEAFF,TGTGCCAGCAGCCCGTTGAGGGGAAACACTGAAGCTTTCTTT
NA,TRBJ1-1,few,TRBV19,CASTIGGANTEAFF,TGTGCCAGTACCATTGGAGGAGCGAACACTGAAGCTTTCTTT
TRBD2,TRBJ2-3,NA,TRBV7-9,CASSLTSGSTYF,TGTGCCAGCAGCTTAACTAGCGGGAGTACGTATTTT
NA,TRBJ2-5,NA,TRBV19,CASSRGFPAETQYF,TGTGCCAGTAGCCGGGGCTTCCCGGCGGAGACCCAGTACTTC